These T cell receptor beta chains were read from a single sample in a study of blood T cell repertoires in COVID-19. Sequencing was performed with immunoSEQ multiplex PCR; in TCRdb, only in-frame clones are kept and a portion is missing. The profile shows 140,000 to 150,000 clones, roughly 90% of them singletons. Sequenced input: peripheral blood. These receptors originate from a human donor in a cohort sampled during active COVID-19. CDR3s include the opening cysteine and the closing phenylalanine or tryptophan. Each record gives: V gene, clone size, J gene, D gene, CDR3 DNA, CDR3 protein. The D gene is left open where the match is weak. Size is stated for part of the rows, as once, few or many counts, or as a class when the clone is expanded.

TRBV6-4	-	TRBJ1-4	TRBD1	TGTGCCAGCAGTCCGACAGGGAATTGGCCTAATGAAAAACTGTTTTTT	CASSPTGNWPNEKLFF
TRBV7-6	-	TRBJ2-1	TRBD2	TGTGCCAGCAGCCCGCTAGCGGGGGGGCTCGGTGAGCAGTTCTTC	CASSPLAGGLGEQFF
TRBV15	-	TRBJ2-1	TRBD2	TGTGCCACCAGCAGAGATCTAGCGGGGGGCCTAGGGGAGCAGTTCTTC	CATSRDLAGGLGEQFF
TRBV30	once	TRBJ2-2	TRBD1	TGTGCCTGGAGTGAGTCCAGGGGGACCGGGGAGCTGTTTTTT	CAWSESRGTGELFF
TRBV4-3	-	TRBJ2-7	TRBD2	TGCGCCAGCAGCCTCGAGCGGGGGGGCCCTTACGAGCAGTACTTC	CASSLERGGPYEQYF
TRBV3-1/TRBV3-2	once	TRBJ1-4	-	TGTGCCAGCAGCCAAGAACCCTCGGGGGGCATGGGTGAAAAACTGTTTTTT	CASSQEPSGGMGEKLFF
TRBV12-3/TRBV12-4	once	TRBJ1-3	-	TGTGCCAGCAGTTTAGCGCGGGGAGATACCATATATTTT	CASSLARGDTIYF
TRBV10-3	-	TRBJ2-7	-	TGTGCCATCAGCCCGGGGGGCAGGGACGAGCAGTACTTC	CAISPGGRDEQYF
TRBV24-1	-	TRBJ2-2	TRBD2	TGTGCCACCAGACCAGAACCAGGACTAGCGGGAGATGACGGGGAGCTGTTTTTT	CATRPEPGLAGDDGELFF
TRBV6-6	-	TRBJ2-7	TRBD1	TGTGCCAGCAGTCTCAAGAACAGGGGGCTCTACGAGCAGTACTTC	CASSLKNRGLYEQYF
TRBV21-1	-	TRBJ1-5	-	TGTGCCAGCAGCCCCCGGTTACAGGGTAATCAGCCCCAGCATTTT	CASSPRLQGNQPQHF
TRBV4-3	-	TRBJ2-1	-	TGCGCCAGCAGCCAAGATCCCACCACCCGGAGTGTTGAGCAGTTCTTC	CASSQDPTTRSVEQFF
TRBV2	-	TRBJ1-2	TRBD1	TGTGCCAGCAGCCCGACAGGGGTCTATGGCTACACCTTC	CASSPTGVYGYTF
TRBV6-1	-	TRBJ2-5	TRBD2	TGTGCCAGCAGTGAAGCGACTCTTTCTAGCGGGACGGGGGAGACCCAGTACTTC	CASSEATLSSGTGETQYF
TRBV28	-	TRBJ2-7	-	TGTGCCAGCAGCGACAGGTTCTACGAGCAGTACTTC	CASSDRFYEQYF
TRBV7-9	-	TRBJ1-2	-	TGTGCCAGCAGCTCCGACGGGACACACTATGGCTACACCTTC	CASSSDGTHYGYTF
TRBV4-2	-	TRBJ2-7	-	TGTGCCAGCAGCCAAGAGGCCGGGACTGTCTCCTACGAGCAGTACTTC	CASSQEAGTVSYEQYF
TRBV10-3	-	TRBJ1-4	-	TGTGCCATCAGTGACGGGGGGCTATCTAATGAAAAACTGTTTTTT	CAISDGGLSNEKLFF
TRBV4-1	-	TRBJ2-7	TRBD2	TGCGCCAGCAGCCCGACAGACCTAGCGGGAGCATTTTCCTACGAGCAGTACTTC	CASSPTDLAGAFSYEQYF
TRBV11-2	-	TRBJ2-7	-	TGTGCCAGCAGCAGGAGTCTTAACTACGAGCAGTACTTC	CASSRSLNYEQYF
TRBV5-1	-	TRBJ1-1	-	TGCGCCAGCAGCTTTGGGGGTGCGGGGACTGAAGCTTTCTTT	CASSFGGAGTEAFF
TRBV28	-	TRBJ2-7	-	TGTGCCAGCAGACGGAGGGAGGGGGAAACCTACGAGCAGTACTTC	CASRRREGETYEQYF
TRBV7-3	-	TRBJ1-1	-	TGTGCCAGCAGCTTAACGCCGGGGAACACTGAAGCTTTCTTT	CASSLTPGNTEAFF
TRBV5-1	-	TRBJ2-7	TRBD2	TGCGCCAGCAGCTTGGCTAGCGGCAGCTCCTACGAGCAGTACTTC	CASSLASGSSYEQYF
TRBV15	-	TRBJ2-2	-	TGTGCCACCAGCAGGGTAGACAGGAACACCGGGGAGCTGTTTTTT	CATSRVDRNTGELFF
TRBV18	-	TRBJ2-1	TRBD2	TGTGCCAGCTCACCTAGCGGGTCTAACAATGAGCAGTTCTTC	CASSPSGSNNEQFF
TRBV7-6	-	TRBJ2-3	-	TGTGCCAGCAGCTTAATCGGTTTCACAGATACGCAGTATTTT	CASSLIGFTDTQYF
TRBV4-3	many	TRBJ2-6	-	TGCGCCAGCAGCCAAGATGGGACAACTGGGGCCAACGTCCTGACTTTC	CASSQDGTTGANVLTF
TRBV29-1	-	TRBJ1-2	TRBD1	TGCAGTTCCATTTTCCGGGACAGCCCCTATGGCTACACCTTC	CSSIFRDSPYGYTF
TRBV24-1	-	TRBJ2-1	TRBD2	TGTGCCACCAGTGATCCTAGCGGGGGATACTACAATGAGCAGTTCTTC	CATSDPSGGYYNEQFF
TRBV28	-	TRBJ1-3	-	TGTGCCAGCAGTTTCCGACAGGTGATTCCGATCTGGGGAAACACCATATATTTT	CASSFRQVIPIWGNTIYF
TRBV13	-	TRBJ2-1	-	TGTGCCAGCAGCTTCCGGGACTTTAATGAGCAGTTCTTC	CASSFRDFNEQFF
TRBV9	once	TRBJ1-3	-	TGTGCCAGCAGCCCCCAGGAGGGGAGCTCTGGAAACACCATATATTTT	CASSPQEGSSGNTIYF
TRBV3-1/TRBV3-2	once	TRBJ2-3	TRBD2	TGTGCCAGCAGGGCAGTAGCGGGGGGGGCACCCGGTACGCAGTATTTT	CASRAVAGGAPGTQYF
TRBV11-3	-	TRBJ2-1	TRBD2	TGTGCCAGCAGCTTAGGACTAGCGGGGAGGAGTGAGCAGTTCTTC	CASSLGLAGRSEQFF
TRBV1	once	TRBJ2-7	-	-	CTSSRGVAGGSYEQYF
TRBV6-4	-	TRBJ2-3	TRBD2	TGTGCCAGCAGTGAAGCTAGCGGGTCTTTCTCAGATACGCAGTATTTT	CASSEASGSFSDTQYF
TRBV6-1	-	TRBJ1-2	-	TGTGCCAGCAGTGAAGCAAACGCAGCTAACTATGGCTACACCTTC	CASSEANAANYGYTF
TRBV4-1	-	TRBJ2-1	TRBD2	TGCGCCAGCAGCCAAGATATGACGGCGGGGGGGTACGATGAGCAGTTCTTC	CASSQDMTAGGYDEQFF
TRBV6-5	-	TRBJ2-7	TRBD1	TGTGCCAGCAGTCGCGGAGACAGGGACTACGAGCAGTACTTC	CASSRGDRDYEQYF
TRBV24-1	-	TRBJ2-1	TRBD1	TGTGCCACCAGTGACTCCAGGGGGCTAGGGGTGGATGAGCAGTTCTTC	CATSDSRGLGVDEQFF
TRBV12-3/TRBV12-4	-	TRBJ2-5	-	TGTGCCAGCAGGGGAAGCGGGCCGGAGACCCAGTACTTC	CASRGSGPETQYF
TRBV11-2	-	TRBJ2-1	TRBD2	TGTGCCAGCAGCTCGGGACTAGCGGCTTTAAATGAGCAGTTCTTC	CASSSGLAALNEQFF
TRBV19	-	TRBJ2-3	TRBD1	TGTGCCAGTAGTACCCTGACAGGGGGCGCAGATACGCAGTATTTT	CASSTLTGGADTQYF
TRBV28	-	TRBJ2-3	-	TGTGCCAGCAGTTCTAGATTTTATAAGGATACGCAGTATTTT	CASSSRFYKDTQYF
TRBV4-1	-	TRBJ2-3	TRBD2	TGCGCCAGCAGCCAAGATCGAGCGGGAACCCCCACAGATACGCAGTATTTT	CASSQDRAGTPTDTQYF